The 29 T cell receptor beta chains reported below all come from one sample, sequenced in a study of blood T cell repertoires in COVID-19. The protocol was immunoSEQ multiplex PCR, while the TCRdb copy is restricted to in-frame clones and leaves out a portion. This sample has about 320,000 clones; around 85% occur once, and the top ten carry 1.5% to 2%. The specimen was PBMCs or T cells enriched from blood (not recorded which). The origin of the receptors is a woman in her thirties who had been exposed to COVID-19.

The CDR3 bases are TGTGCCAGCGTCGGGGGGAGCCAGCCCCAGCATTTT. Amino acid sequence: CASVGGSQPQHF. This rearrangement joins TRBV6-5 to TRBJ1-5, with a possible D match to TRBD1 (5 bases). This CDR3 has 12 amino acids. The V and J ends lost 8 bases and 7 bases respectively, with 12 bases between them. The germline V gene has CDR1 MNHEY and CDR2 SVGAGI.

Only one count was recorded for this clone. The V and J genes are TRBV19 and TRBJ1-4; 7 nucleotides agree with TRBD1. The CDR3 extends over 17 amino acids. In germline, CDR1 is LNHDA, CDR2 SQIVND (reference sequence). Unmatched junction bases numbered 9, after V lost 3 bases and J lost 2 bases. CDR3 bases: TGTGCCAGTAGTATGTGGGGGACAGCTGTGACTAATGAAAAACTGTTTTTT. Translated: CASSMWGTAVTNEKLFF.

The chain uses TRBV7-9 and TRBJ2-1, with D tentatively TRBD2 (6 bases). Trimming took 0 bases from V and 8 from J, leaving 14 bases between them. The CDR3 has 15 residues. Per the germline V gene, CDR1 is SEHNR and CDR2 is FQNEAQ (reference sequence). CDR3 DNA sequence: TGTGCCAGCAGCTTAGCCCCAGCGGGTCCGGATGAGCAGTTCTTC. It translates to CASSLAPAGPDEQFF.

The chain's CDR3 is CASRPGQVSGYTF. The CDR3 bases are TGTGCCAGCAGGCCGGGACAGGTCTCTGGCTACACCTTC. The rearrangement uses TRBV25-1 and TRBJ1-2; 8 bases are shared with TRBD1. V gave up 6 bases and J gave up 7 bases; unmatched junction bases: 7. The CDR3 runs 13 residues. The germline CDR1 and CDR2 sequences are MGHDK and SYGVNS.

The chain carries TRBV13 and TRBJ1-4; D not certain. CDR1 is PRHDT, CDR2 FYEKMQ, per germline (reference sequence). This CDR3 has 12 amino acids. Trimming took 5 bases from V and 8 from J, leaving 9 bases between them. CDR3 coding DNA: TGTGCCAGCAGCCGCGGTGGAGAAAAACTGTTTTTT. The encoded protein is CASSRGGEKLFF.

The chain employs TRBV11-1 and TRBJ2-2; D not certain. The CDR3 has 15 residues. Germline lookup yields CDR1 SGHAT and CDR2 FQDESV (reference sequence). Trimming pared 3 bases from V and 1 base from J, leaving 9 bases between. The CDR3 DNA is TGTGCCAGCAGCTTGTATACAGAGAACACCGGGGAGCTGTTTTTT. Its protein product is CASSLYTENTGELFF. Based on the CDR3 plus reference TRBV11-1 and TRBJ2-2, the full variable domain is EAEVAQSPRYKITEKSQAVAFWCDPISGHATLYWYRQILGQGPELLVQFQDESVVDDSQLPKDRFSAERLKGVDSTLKIQPAELGDSAMYLCASSLYTENTGELFFGEGSRLTVL.

This chain links TRBV4-2 with TRBJ1-2; tentatively, D is TRBD1 (6 bases). Trimming took off 1 base at V and 4 bases at J, with 13 bases between the two ends. Germline CDR1 and CDR2: LGHNA and YNFKEQ. CDR3 size: 15 residues. The CDR3 is CASSQVGRGTYGYTF. The DNA for the CDR3 is TGTGCCAGCAGCCAAGTCGGCAGGGGAACCTATGGCTACACCTTC.

The count of this clone is one. This chain connects TRBV11-3 to TRBJ2-7; D uncertain. This CDR3 is 14 amino acids long. V shed 0 bases and J shed 6 bases, with 12 bases lying between them. Germline CDR1 is SGHNT and CDR2 is YENEEA. The CDR3 loop is CASSLDPLPGEQYF. The CDR3 DNA reads TGTGCCAGCAGCTTAGATCCCCTCCCGGGCGAGCAGTACTTC.

The chain joins TRBV5-1 to TRBJ2-7; D perhaps matches TRBD2 (6 bases). This CDR3 region has 17 residues. Germline assignment: CDR1 SGHRS and CDR2 YFSETQ. Deletions cut 1 base from V and 1 base from J, with 18 bases between. The CDR3 nucleotides are TGCGCCAGCAGCTTGTATAGCGGAAGGGGATTGTCCTACGAGCAGTACTTC. This encodes CASSLYSGRGLSYEQYF.

The J gene is TRBJ1-6, the V gene TRBV28; 8 bases agree with TRBD1. Trimming cost V 8 bases and J 11 bases; bases outside gene matches: 11. The CDR3 consists of 14 residues. Looked up from germline, CDR1 is MDHEN and CDR2 is SYDVKM. CDR3 DNA sequence: TGTGCCAGCCTTACCTCAGGGGGCAGAGCACCCCTCCACTTT. Amino acid sequence: CASLTSGGRAPLHF. Looking up the rest from reference TRBV28 and TRBJ1-6 gives the full variable domain: DVKVTQSSRYLVKRTGEKVFLECVQDMDHENMFWYRQDPGLGLRLIYFSYDVKMKEKGDIPEGYSVSREKKERFSLILESASTNQTSMYLCASLTSGGRAPLHFGNGTRLTVT.

V gene TRBV4-1 combines with J gene TRBJ1-1; 8 bases are a match to TRBD1. V shed 4 bases, J shed 5 bases, and the junction held 9 bases outside the gene matches. Germline lookup yields CDR1 MGHRA and CDR2 YSYEKL. The CDR3 covers 15 residues. CDR3: CASSLPDREGTEAFF. Written as DNA, the CDR3 is TGCGCCAGCAGCCTACCGGACAGGGAAGGGACTGAAGCTTTCTTT.

This chain links TRBV2 with TRBJ2-1; 8 nucleotides agree with TRBD2. The germline CDR1 and CDR2 sequences are SNHLY and FYNNEI. CDR3 length equals 14 residues. Unmatched junction bases numbered 1, after V lost 5 bases and J lost 1 base. CDR3 sequence: CASSRLASYNEQFF. CDR3 bases: TGTGCCAGCAGTAGACTAGCGTCCTACAATGAGCAGTTCTTC.

The genes are TRBV28 and TRBJ1-3; D gene ambiguous. This CDR3 is built from 16 residues. The V gene lost 3 bases and the J gene lost 2 bases, with 14 bases spanning the gap. Germline V lookup: CDR1 MDHEN, CDR2 SYDVKM. CDR3 bases: TGTGCCAGCAGTTTGGTATTCTGGAGAACTGGAAACACCATATATTTT. This sequence encodes CASSLVFWRTGNTIYF. The whole variable domain, remainder taken from reference TRBV28 and TRBJ1-3, is DVKVTQSSRYLVKRTGEKVFLECVQDMDHENMFWYRQDPGLGLRLIYFSYDVKMKEKGDIPEGYSVSREKKERFSLILESASTNQTSMYLCASSLVFWRTGNTIYFGEGSWLTVV.

The chain links TRBV1 to TRBJ2-3; the table gives TRBD2 as D, unverified against the DNA. TRBV1 represents a pseudogene. There are 16 residues in the CDR3. This CDR3 is CTSSPSGGGSTDTQYF. The CDR3 nucleotides read TGCACCAGCAGCCCCTCGGGGGGAGGGAGCACAGATACGCAGTATTTT.

The chain has TRBV7-3 and TRBJ2-1; weak D call: TRBD2 (5 bases). The V and J ends lost 1 base and 0 bases respectively, with 13 bases between them. There are 17 residues in the CDR3. From germline, CDR1 is SGHTA and CDR2 FQGTGA. This chain's CDR3 is CASSLKGKRSSYNEQFF. The CDR3 bases are TGTGCCAGCAGCTTAAAAGGCAAGCGGAGCTCCTACAATGAGCAGTTCTTC.

This chain connects TRBV9 to TRBJ1-3; TRBD1 agrees at 10 bases. There are 17 residues in the CDR3. Germline V gives CDR1 SGDLS, CDR2 YYNGEE. V lost 0 bases to trimming and J lost 0 bases; unmatched junction nucleotides: 3. CDR3 nucleotides: TGTGCCAGCAGCGTAGAGGGACAGGGGTCCTCTGGAAACACCATATATTTT. It codes for CASSVEGQGSSGNTIYF.

The chain recombines TRBV28 with TRBJ2-2, with D maybe TRBD2 (6 bases). Germline V gene data show CDR1 as MDHEN and CDR2 as SYDVKM. V gave up 2 bases and J gave up 5 bases, with 21 bases separating them. The CDR3 has 18 residues. The DNA of the CDR3 is TGTGCCAGCAGTTTAGGGACGACGGGGGACCTCGGTACCGGGGAGCTGTTTTTT. Its protein is CASSLGTTGDLGTGELFF.

The rearrangement links TRBV3-1 (or the pseudogene TRBV3-2) to TRBJ2-5; 15 nucleotides match TRBD2. Germline trimming cut 4 bases from V and 2 bases from J; bases unmatched to any gene: 8. CDR3 length equals 18 residues. The germline CDR1 and CDR2 sequences are LGHDT and YNNKEL (reference sequence). Here the CDR3 DNA reads TGTGCCAGCAGCCCGTGGACTAGCGGGGGGGTGGTACAAGAGACCCAGTACTTC. Amino acid sequence: CASSPWTSGGVVQETQYF.

The chain employs TRBV5-4 and TRBJ2-7; D call uncertain. V lost 2 bases, J lost 5 bases, and 11 bases lay in between. CDR3 length: 13 amino acids. Germline-derived CDR1 and CDR2 are SGHNT and YYREEE (reference sequence). The CDR3 DNA reads as TGTGCCAGCAGCTTTGTCTCGTCCCACGAGCAGTACTTC. The encoded protein is CASSFVSSHEQYF.

In the case of this clone: This CDR3 is also generated by other DNA sequences in the sample. This chain uses TRBV28 with TRBJ2-7; D gene unclear. Between the trimmed V and J ends, which lost 5 bases and 3 bases, there was a span of 5 bases. The CDR3 consists of 11 residues. Germline CDR1 is MDHEN and CDR2 is SYDVKM. CDR3: CASSPNYEQYF. CDR3 bases: TGTGCCAGCAGTCCCAACTACGAGCAGTACTTC.

The CDR3 is CASYVSGELFF. The CDR3 coding sequence is TGTGCCAGCTACGTTAGCGGGGAGCTGTTTTTT. The chain recombines TRBV25-1 with TRBJ2-2; D unresolved. CDR3 length: 11 amino acids. CDR1 is MGHDK, CDR2 SYGVNS, per germline. V was pared by 8 bases and J by 7 bases, with 8 bases between.

The gene calls are TRBV7-9 and TRBJ1-2, with D unclear. The CDR3 runs to 14 residues. Germline V CDR1 and CDR2: SEHNR, FQNEAQ (reference sequence). Trimming removed 5 bases at V and 3 bases at J, with 13 bases between. The CDR3 reads CASSLLSTDYGYTF. CDR3 coding DNA: TGTGCCAGCAGCCTCCTAAGTACCGACTATGGCTACACCTTC.

The chain joins TRBV21-1 to TRBJ2-7; TRBD1, the table's D call, was not compared with the DNA. TRBV21-1 is marked as a pseudogene. This CDR3 spans 14 amino acids. The CDR3 bases are TGTGCCAGCAGCGCCCGACAGGGGTCCTACGAGCAGTACTTC. Amino acids: CASSARQGSYEQYF.

V usage is TRBV6-5 and J usage is TRBJ2-3; perhaps TRBD1 as D (6 bases). Germline CDR1 is MNHEY and CDR2 is SVGAGI. The CDR3 totals 16 residues. V lost 0 bases to trimming and J lost 7 bases, with 17 bases between them. Written as DNA, the CDR3 is TGTGCCAGCAGTTACTCTGCGGCAGGGGATGGTTATACGCAGTATTTT. Its translation is CASSYSAAGDGYTQYF.

This chain joins TRBV4-3 and TRBJ1-5; a possible D gene is TRBD1 (6 bases). This CDR3 has 14 amino acids. With 2 bases removed from V and 4 bases from J, the gap between germline ends came to 9 bases. CDR1 is LGHNA, CDR2 YSLEER, per germline. CDR3 protein: CASSQKTGNQPQHF. The CDR3 DNA sequence: TGCGCCAGCAGCCAAAAAACAGGGAATCAGCCCCAGCATTTT.

This chain links TRBV6-5 with TRBJ2-1; 8 bases match TRBD2. V shed 4 bases and J 4 bases; nucleotides not matched to a gene: 6. The length of the CDR3 is 15 residues. The V gene's germline CDR1 is MNHEY and CDR2 SVGAGI. This CDR3 reads CASSLTSGEYNEQFF. In DNA form, the CDR3 reads TGTGCCAGCAGTTTAACTAGCGGCGAGTACAATGAGCAGTTCTTC.

The chain is built from TRBV7-9 and TRBJ2-5, with no clear D. With 5 bases removed from V and 1 base from J, the gap between germline ends came to 17 bases. Germline assignment: CDR1 SEHNR and CDR2 FQNEAQ (reference sequence). The CDR3 runs 16 residues. The CDR3 reads CASSPSLKGVQETQYF. The CDR3 nucleotides are TGTGCCAGCAGCCCCTCTTTAAAAGGAGTCCAAGAGACCCAGTACTTC.

The rearrangement joins TRBV29-1 to TRBJ2-7, with D maybe TRBD1 (5 bases). V lost 3 bases to trimming and J lost 2 bases, with 8 bases between them. Germline CDR1 SQVTM, CDR2 ANQGSEA. The CDR3 length is 12 residues. The CDR3 loop is CSVDRGAYEQYF. As DNA, the CDR3 is TGCAGCGTTGATAGGGGCGCCTACGAGCAGTACTTC.

The chain joins TRBV28 to TRBJ1-1; D is ambiguous. From germline, CDR1 is MDHEN and CDR2 SYDVKM. The CDR3 loop spans 13 amino acids. The germline V and J ends were trimmed by 2 bases and 1 base, with 5 bases remaining between them. The DNA for the CDR3 is TGTGCCAGCAGTTTACGGTCGAACACTGAAGCTTTCTTT. This codes for CASSLRSNTEAFF.